A single sample gave rise to the 5 T cell receptor beta chains below, sequenced in a study of CD8 T cells in ankylosing spondylitis. TCRdb processed the 5' RACE reads anew with MiXCR; each CDR3 protein has one entry. The sample includes tens of thousands of distinct CDR3 sequences, roughly 5.2% of them seen just once. What was sequenced was blood, either unsorted or a sorted T cell fraction (not recorded which). These receptors originate from a male donor with ankylosing spondylitis or in good health (not recorded which).

This clonotype was counted at least ten times. The chain has TRBV30 and TRBJ2-7, with 7 positions matching TRBD2. The germline gives CDR1 GTSNPN, CDR2 SVGIG (reference sequence). Trimming removed 2 bases from V and 0 bases from J; junction bases left unmatched: 4. There are 14 residues in the CDR3. The CDR3 region is CAWSIGGSSYEQYF. DNA of the CDR3: TGTGCCTGGAGTATCGGGGGGAGCTCCTACGAGCAGTACTTC.

This clonotype showed up just a few times. The V call is TRBV20-1, the J call TRBJ1-1, with D maybe TRBD1 (5 bases). This CDR3 is 16 amino acids long. Trimming took 3 bases from V and 5 from J, leaving 22 bases between them. Germline CDR1 reads DFQATT; CDR2 reads SNEGSKA (reference sequence). The CDR3 region has the DNA TGCAGTGCTAGTGGCGAGGGGCGGGGTTTAGGTACTGAAGCTTTCTTT. Translated, it gives CSASGEGRGLGTEAFF.

This clonotype was recorded many times. The chain links TRBV29-1 to TRBJ2-7; possible D gene TRBD1, 5 bases. The CDR3 totals 12 residues. V shed 3 bases and J shed 0 bases, with 6 bases lying between them. CDR1 is SQVTM, CDR2 ANQGSEA, per germline. The CDR3 bases are TGCAGCGTTGAGGACAACTCCTACGAGCAGTACTTC. Its protein product is CSVEDNSYEQYF.

This clonotype was detected many times. The chain has TRBV10-2 and TRBJ2-7, with D unclear. Germline-derived CDR1 and CDR2 are WSHSY and SAAADI. The CDR3 runs 13 residues. Between the trimmed V and J ends, which lost 0 bases and 12 bases, there was a span of 15 bases. DNA of the CDR3: TGCGCCAGCAGTGAGTCCGGCGGAGCAACTGGGTACTTC. Encoded protein: CASSESGGATGYF.

This clonotype was found many times. The V and J genes are TRBV18 and TRBJ2-2; D remains ambiguous. The germline gives CDR1 KGHSH, CDR2 LQKENI. V was clipped by 1 base and J by 0 bases, with 9 bases between them. The CDR3 consists of 16 residues. The CDR3 loop reads CASSPRNFANTGELFF. CDR3 in DNA: TGTGCCAGCTCACCACGCAACTTTGCGAACACCGGGGAGCTGTTTTTT.